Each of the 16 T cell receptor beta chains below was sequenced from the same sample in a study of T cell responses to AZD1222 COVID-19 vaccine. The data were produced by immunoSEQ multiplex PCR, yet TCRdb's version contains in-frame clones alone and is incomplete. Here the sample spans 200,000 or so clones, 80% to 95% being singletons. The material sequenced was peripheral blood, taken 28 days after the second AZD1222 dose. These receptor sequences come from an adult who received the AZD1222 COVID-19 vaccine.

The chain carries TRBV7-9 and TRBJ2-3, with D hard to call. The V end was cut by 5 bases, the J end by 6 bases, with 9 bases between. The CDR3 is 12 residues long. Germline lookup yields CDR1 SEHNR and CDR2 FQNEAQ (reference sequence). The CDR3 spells CASSQYMDTQYF. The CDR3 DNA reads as TGTGCCAGCAGCCAATACATGGATACGCAGTATTTT.

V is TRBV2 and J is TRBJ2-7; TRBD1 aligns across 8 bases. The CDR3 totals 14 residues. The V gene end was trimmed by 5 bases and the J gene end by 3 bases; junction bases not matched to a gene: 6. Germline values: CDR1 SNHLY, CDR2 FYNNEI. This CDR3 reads CASSRTGKGYEQYF. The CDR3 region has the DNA TGTGCCAGCAGTAGGACAGGGAAAGGCTACGAGCAGTACTTC.

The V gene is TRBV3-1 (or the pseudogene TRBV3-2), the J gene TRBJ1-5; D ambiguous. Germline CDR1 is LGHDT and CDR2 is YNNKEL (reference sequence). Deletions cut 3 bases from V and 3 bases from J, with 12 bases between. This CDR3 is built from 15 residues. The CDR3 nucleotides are TGTGCCAGCAGCCAGTTTGTAGGGATCAATCAGCCCCAGCATTTT. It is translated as CASSQFVGINQPQHF.

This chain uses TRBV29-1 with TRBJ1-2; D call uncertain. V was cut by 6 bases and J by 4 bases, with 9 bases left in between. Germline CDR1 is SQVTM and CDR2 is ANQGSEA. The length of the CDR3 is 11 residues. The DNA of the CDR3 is TGCAGCGTAAACACGGGCTATGGCTACACCTTC. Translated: CSVNTGYGYTF.

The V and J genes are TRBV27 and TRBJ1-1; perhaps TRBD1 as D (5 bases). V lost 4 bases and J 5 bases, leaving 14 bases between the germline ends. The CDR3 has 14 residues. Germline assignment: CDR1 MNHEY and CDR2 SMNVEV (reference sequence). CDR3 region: CASSSSGWETEAFF. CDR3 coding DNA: TGTGCCAGCAGTTCTTCAGGGTGGGAAACTGAAGCTTTCTTT.

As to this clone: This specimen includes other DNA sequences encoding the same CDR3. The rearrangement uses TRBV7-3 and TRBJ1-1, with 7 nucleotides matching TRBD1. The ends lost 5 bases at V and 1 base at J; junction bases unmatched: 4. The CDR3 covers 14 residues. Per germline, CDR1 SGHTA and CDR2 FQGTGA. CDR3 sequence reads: CASSAGTANTEAFF. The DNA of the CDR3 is TGTGCCAGCAGCGCCGGGACAGCGAACACTGAAGCTTTCTTT.

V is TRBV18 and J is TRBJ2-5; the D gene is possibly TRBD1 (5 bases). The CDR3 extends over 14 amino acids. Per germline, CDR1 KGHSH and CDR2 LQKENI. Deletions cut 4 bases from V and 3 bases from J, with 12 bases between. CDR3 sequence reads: CASSHVDNEETQYF. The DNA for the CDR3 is TGTGCCAGCTCACATGTGGACAATGAAGAGACCCAGTACTTC.

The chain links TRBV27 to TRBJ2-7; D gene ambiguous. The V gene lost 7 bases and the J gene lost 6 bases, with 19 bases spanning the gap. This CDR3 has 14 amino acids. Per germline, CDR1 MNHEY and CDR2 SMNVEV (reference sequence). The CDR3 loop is CASMWSRNPSEQYF. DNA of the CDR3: TGTGCCAGCATGTGGAGCCGAAATCCCTCCGAGCAGTACTTC.

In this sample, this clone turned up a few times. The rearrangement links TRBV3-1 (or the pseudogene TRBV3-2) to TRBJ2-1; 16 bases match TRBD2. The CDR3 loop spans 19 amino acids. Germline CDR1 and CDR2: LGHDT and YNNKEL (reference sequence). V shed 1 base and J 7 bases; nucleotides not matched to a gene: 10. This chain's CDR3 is CASSQGGTSGGASGNEQFF. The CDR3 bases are TGTGCCAGCAGCCAAGGTGGGACTAGCGGGGGGGCATCTGGGAATGAGCAGTTCTTC.

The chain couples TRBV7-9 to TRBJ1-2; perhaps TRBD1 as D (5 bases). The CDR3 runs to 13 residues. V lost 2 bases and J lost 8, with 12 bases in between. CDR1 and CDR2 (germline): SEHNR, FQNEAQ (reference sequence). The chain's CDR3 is CASSLRDGLGYTF. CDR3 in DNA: TGTGCCAGCAGCTTACGGGACGGGCTAGGCTACACCTTC.

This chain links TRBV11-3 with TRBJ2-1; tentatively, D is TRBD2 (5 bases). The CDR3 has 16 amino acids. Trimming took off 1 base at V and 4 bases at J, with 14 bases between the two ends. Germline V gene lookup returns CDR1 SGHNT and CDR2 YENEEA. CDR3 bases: TGTGCCAGCAGCTTAGGTTCGGGGTTCGGGTACAATGAGCAGTTCTTC. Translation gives CASSLGSGFGYNEQFF.

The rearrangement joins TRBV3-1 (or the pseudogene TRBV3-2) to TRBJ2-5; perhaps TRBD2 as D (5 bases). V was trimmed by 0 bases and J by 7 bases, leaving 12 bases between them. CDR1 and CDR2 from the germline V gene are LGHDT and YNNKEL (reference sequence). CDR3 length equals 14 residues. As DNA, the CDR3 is TGTGCCAGCAGCCAAGATAGTCTAGCCGGGACCCAGTACTTC. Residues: CASSQDSLAGTQYF.

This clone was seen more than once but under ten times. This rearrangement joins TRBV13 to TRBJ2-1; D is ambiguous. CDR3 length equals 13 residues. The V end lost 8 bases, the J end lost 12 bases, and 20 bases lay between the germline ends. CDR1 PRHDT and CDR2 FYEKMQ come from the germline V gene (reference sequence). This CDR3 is CASAWVAAPGQFF. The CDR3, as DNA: TGTGCCAGCGCCTGGGTGGCGGCGCCCGGGCAGTTCTTC.

CDR3 nucleotide sequence: TGTGCCAGCAGCCAGACAGGGGGCGAGGGCTACACCTTC. It encodes CASSQTGGEGYTF. The chain is built from TRBV14 and TRBJ1-2, with 10 bases aligning to TRBD1. V shed 3 bases and J 8 bases; nucleotides not matched to a gene: 3. This CDR3 spans 13 amino acids. Per the germline V gene, CDR1 is SGHDN and CDR2 is FVKESK. Using reference TRBV14 and TRBJ1-2 for the parts outside the CDR3, the full variable domain is EAGVTQFPSHSVIEKGQTVTLRCDPISGHDNLYWYRRVMGKEIKFLLHFVKESKQDESGMPNNRFLAERTGGTYSTLKVQPAELEDSGVYFCASSQTGGEGYTFGSGTRLTVV.

The DNA for the CDR3 is TGTGCCAGCAGCTTATCTTCGGGGGCCGGATCCCTGCTGTTTTTT. This translates into CASSLSSGAGSLLFF. This chain uses TRBV7-6 with TRBJ2-2; D is tentatively TRBD1 or TRBD2 (6 bases each). Germline-derived CDR1 and CDR2 are SGHVS and FNYEAQ. Between the trimmed V and J ends, which lost 2 bases and 13 bases, there was a span of 20 bases. CDR3 length equals 15 residues.

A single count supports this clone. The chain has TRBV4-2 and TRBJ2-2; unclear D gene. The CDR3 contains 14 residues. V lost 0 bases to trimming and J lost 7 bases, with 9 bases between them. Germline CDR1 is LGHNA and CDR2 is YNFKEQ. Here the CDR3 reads CASSQDLASGELFF. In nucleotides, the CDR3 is TGTGCCAGCAGCCAAGATTTGGCGAGCGGGGAGCTGTTTTTT.